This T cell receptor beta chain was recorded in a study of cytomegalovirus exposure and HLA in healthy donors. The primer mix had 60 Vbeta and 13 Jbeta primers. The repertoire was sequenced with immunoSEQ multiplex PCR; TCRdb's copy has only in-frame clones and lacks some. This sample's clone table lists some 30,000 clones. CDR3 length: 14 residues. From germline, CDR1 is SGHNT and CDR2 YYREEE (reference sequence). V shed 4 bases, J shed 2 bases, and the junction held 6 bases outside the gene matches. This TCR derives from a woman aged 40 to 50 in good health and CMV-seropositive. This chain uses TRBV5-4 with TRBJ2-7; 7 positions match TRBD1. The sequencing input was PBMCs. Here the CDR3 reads CASSPRDSPYEQYF. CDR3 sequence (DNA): TGTGCCAGCAGCCCCCGGGACAGCCCCTACGAGCAGTACTTC.